The clone carrying this T cell receptor beta chain was seen a few times. Time point here: healthy volunteer bleed at 2 weeks. Researchers extracted total RNA from unfractionated whole blood. This entry belongs to a study of human T cells and chemical hapten exposure. Using its own MiXCR run on the RACE reads, TCRdb lists one record per CDR3 protein. The sample contains roughly 130,000 distinct CDR3 sequences, approximately 8.3% of which appear only once. Germline lookup yields CDR1 MNHEY and CDR2 SMNVEV (reference sequence). Trimming stripped 5 bases from V and 7 bases from J, with 9 bases between. This CDR3 spans 12 amino acids.

This TCR derives from a male donor in good health. Some clones in this sample may be carry-over from other donors' samples. Sequencing was carried out using whole blood. This chain joins TRBV27 and TRBJ2-1; a possible D gene is TRBD2 (6 bases). The CDR3 sequence is CASSPGTNEQFF. The CDR3, as DNA: TGTGCCAGCAGTCCCGGGACTAATGAGCAGTTCTTC.